Reported below is one T cell receptor (beta chain). The sample belongs to a study of blood T cell repertoires in COVID-19. The assay was immunoSEQ multiplex PCR, and TCRdb's table has in-frame clones only and misses some. Here the sample spans about 260,000 clones, around nine tenths being singletons. The ends were cut back, 6 bases at V and 3 bases at J, with 18 bases in the middle. CDR1 and CDR2 from the germline V gene are MDHEN and SYDVKM. CDR3 length: 15 amino acids. Sequencing was done on a sample of peripheral blood. The TCR sequence derives from an older woman with COVID-19, enrolled during active disease. The chain is built from TRBV28 and TRBJ2-7; perhaps TRBD2 as D (5 bases). CDR3 nucleotide sequence: TGTGCCAGCAGAAAAAGCGGCCCGTGGCTCTACGAGCAGTACTTC. Residues: CASRKSGPWLYEQYF. Filled out from reference TRBV28 and TRBJ2-7, the complete variable domain reads DVKVTQSSRYLVKRTGEKVFLECVQDMDHENMFWYRQDPGLGLRLIYFSYDVKMKEKGDIPEGYSVSREKKERFSLILESASTNQTSMYLCASRKSGPWLYEQYFGPGTRLTVT.